The rows below give T cell receptor beta chains drawn from one sample of a study of blood T cells in healthy people across ages. A single record per CDR3 protein comes from TCRdb applying MiXCR to the 5' RACE reads. The sample has 500,000 to 550,000 distinct CDR3 sequences, about 25% seen once. This same sample was also part of a study on T cells of mothers and their children.

Specimen: blood. Receptors originate from a boy under 18 in good health. Both conserved end residues are part of each CDR3. The D gene is left open where the match is weak. Expanded clones are given a class, and other clones once, few, many or no size at all.

J: TRBJ2-1; D: TRBD2; V: TRBV2; size: .; CDR3: CASTLGTSGGHQFF; DNA: TGTGCCAGCACCCTCGGGACTAGCGGGGGACATCAGTTCTTC
J: TRBJ1-1; D: .; V: TRBV5-1; size: .; CDR3: CASSGVGRQNTEAFF; DNA: TGCGCCAGCAGCGGGGTGGGACGGCAGAACACTGAAGCTTTCTTT
J: TRBJ2-5; D: TRBD2; V: TRBV20-1; size: .; CDR3: CSAGSGGSQETQYF; DNA: TGCAGTGCTGGGAGCGGGGGAAGTCAAGAGACCCAGTACTTC
J: TRBJ2-1; D: TRBD2; V: TRBV20-1; size: .; CDR3: CSAATSGMSYNEQFF; DNA: TGCAGTGCTGCGACTAGCGGGATGTCCTACAATGAGCAGTTCTTC
J: TRBJ2-7; D: TRBD1; V: TRBV6-5; size: .; CDR3: CASSYSKLSGTGGLEEQYF; DNA: TGTGCCAGCAGTTACTCGAAGTTATCAGGGACAGGGGGCCTGGAGGAGCAGTACTTC
J: TRBJ1-3; D: .; V: TRBV28; size: .; CDR3: CASSRTDFSGNTIYF; DNA: TGTGCCAGCAGCCGGACAGATTTCTCTGGAAACACCATATATTTT
J: TRBJ2-7; D: TRBD1; V: TRBV7-2; size: .; CDR3: CASSSQDRGAYEQYF; DNA: TGTGCCAGCAGCTCTCAGGACAGGGGCGCCTACGAGCAGTACTTC
J: TRBJ2-1; D: TRBD2; V: TRBV7-2; size: .; CDR3: CASSVRTSGSINEQFF; DNA: TGTGCCAGCAGCGTCCGGACTAGCGGGAGTATCAATGAGCAGTTCTTC
J: TRBJ2-4; D: .; V: TRBV4-2; size: .; CDR3: CASSQGIILGGEDIQYF; DNA: TGTGCCAGCAGCCAAGGAATCATTCTCGGGGGCGAGGACATTCAGTACTTC
J: TRBJ2-4; D: TRBD2; V: TRBV10-3; size: few; CDR3: CANGTSKNIQYF; DNA: TGTGCCAACGGGACTAGTAAAAACATTCAGTACTTC
J: TRBJ2-7; D: TRBD1; V: TRBV25-1; size: .; CDR3: CASRDLTGSCEQYF; DNA: TGTGCCAGCAGAGACCTGACAGGGTCTTGCGAGCAGTACTTC
J: TRBJ1-1; D: .; V: TRBV6-1; size: .; CDR3: CASSVNLPAAFF; DNA: TGTGCCAGCAGTGTCAACTTACCGGCAGCTTTCTTT
J: TRBJ2-5; D: TRBD1; V: TRBV18; size: .; CDR3: CASSPLQGASQETQYF; DNA: TGTGCCAGCTCACCATTACAGGGGGCTTCCCAAGAGACCCAGTACTTC
J: TRBJ2-3; D: TRBD2; V: TRBV20-1; size: .; CDR3: CSARAVLAGPTDTQYF; DNA: TGCAGTGCTAGAGCGGTACTAGCGGGGCCCACAGATACGCAGTATTTT
J: TRBJ2-1; D: .; V: TRBV6-2/TRBV6-3; size: .; CDR3: CASSSYPGNEQFF; DNA: TGTGCCAGCAGTTCGTATCCAGGCAATGAGCAGTTCTTC
J: TRBJ1-1; D: .; V: TRBV2; size: .; CDR3: CASIGGDTEAFF; DNA: TGTGCCAGCATCGGGGGGGACACTGAAGCTTTCTTT
J: TRBJ2-2; D: TRBD2; V: TRBV7-9; size: few; CDR3: CASSLERGGANTGELFF; DNA: TGTGCCAGCAGCTTAGAGCGGGGAGGAGCGAACACCGGGGAGCTGTTTTTT
J: TRBJ2-5; D: TRBD1; V: TRBV6-2/TRBV6-3; size: .; CDR3: CASSYATGIDSETQYF; DNA: TGTGCCAGCAGTTACGCGACAGGGATCGACTCAGAGACCCAGTACTTC
J: TRBJ2-5; D: .; V: TRBV5-5; size: .; CDR3: CASSPWLEETQYF; DNA: TGTGCCAGCAGCCCCTGGCTTGAAGAGACCCAGTACTTC
J: TRBJ2-2; D: .; V: TRBV7-3; size: .; CDR3: CASSTQGMTGTGELFF; DNA: TGTGCCAGCAGCACCCAAGGAATGACGGGCACCGGGGAGCTGTTTTTT
J: TRBJ1-4; D: .; V: TRBV9; size: .; CDR3: CASSVGWAATNEKLFF; DNA: TGTGCCAGCAGCGTAGGTTGGGCAGCAACTAATGAAAAACTGTTTTTT
J: TRBJ1-2; D: .; V: TRBV7-2; size: many; CDR3: CASSISSGTAYGYTF; DNA: TGTGCCAGCAGCATATCCTCCGGGACGGCATATGGCTACACCTTC
J: TRBJ2-2; D: .; V: TRBV2; size: .; CDR3: CASNLGYTGELFF; DNA: TGTGCCAGCAATCTAGGTTACACCGGGGAGCTGTTTTTT
J: TRBJ2-1; D: TRBD2; V: TRBV27; size: .; CDR3: CASSPAGWEGLGKQFF; DNA: TGTGCCAGCAGCCCAGCGGGCTGGGAGGGTCTGGGAAAGCAGTTCTTC
J: TRBJ1-2; D: .; V: TRBV7-9; size: .; CDR3: CASSLAGGIDGYTF; DNA: TGTGCCAGCAGCTTAGCAGGGGGGATCGATGGCTACACCTTC
J: TRBJ2-1; D: .; V: TRBV7-9; size: .; CDR3: CASSLSEGNEQFF; DNA: TGTGCCAGCAGCTTATCTGAAGGGAATGAGCAGTTCTTC
J: TRBJ2-7; D: .; V: TRBV6-5; size: few; CDR3: CATTNVQGHLYF; DNA: TGTGCCACCACAAACGTCCAGGGCCACTTGTACTTC
J: TRBJ2-7; D: TRBD1; V: TRBV14; size: .; CDR3: CASSPNRDRAVEQYF; DNA: TGTGCCAGCAGCCCAAACCGGGACAGGGCGGTCGAGCAGTACTTC
J: TRBJ1-1; D: TRBD1; V: TRBV20-1; size: many; CDR3: CSARDPGQLNTEAFF; DNA: TGCAGTGCTAGAGATCCGGGACAGCTGAACACTGAAGCTTTCTTT
J: TRBJ2-1; D: TRBD2; V: TRBV28; size: .; CDR3: CASRTSASYNEQFF; DNA: TGTGCCAGCAGGACTAGCGCATCCTACAATGAGCAGTTCTTC
J: TRBJ2-1; D: TRBD2; V: TRBV6-4; size: .; CDR3: CASSPQGLAGLYNEQFF; DNA: TGTGCCAGCAGTCCCCAGGGACTAGCGGGGTTATACAATGAGCAGTTCTTC
J: TRBJ2-5; D: .; V: TRBV10-3; size: few; CDR3: CAISEIGEDQAETQYF; DNA: TGTGCCATCAGTGAGATTGGCGAGGACCAAGCGGAGACCCAGTACTTC
J: TRBJ2-1; D: .; V: TRBV4-3; size: .; CDR3: CASSQGLGGLEQFF; DNA: TGCGCCAGCAGCCAAGGACTAGGGGGGCTTGAGCAGTTCTTC
J: TRBJ2-1; D: TRBD2; V: TRBV4-1; size: .; CDR3: CASSQEFIASGIRREQFF; DNA: TGCGCCAGCAGCCAAGAGTTTATTGCTAGCGGGATTCGTCGTGAGCAGTTCTTC
J: TRBJ1-4; D: .; V: TRBV6-5; size: .; CDR3: CASSYNPGLAALATNEKLFF; DNA: TGTGCCAGCAGTTACAACCCTGGCCTAGCGGCCCTTGCAACTAATGAAAAACTGTTTTTT
J: TRBJ2-7; D: .; V: TRBV6-1; size: .; CDR3: CASSGSDSSSYEQYF; DNA: TGTGCCAGCAGTGGGTCTGATAGCAGCTCCTACGAGCAGTACTTC
J: TRBJ2-2; D: .; V: TRBV13; size: few; CDR3: CASSLDNTGELFF; DNA: TGTGCCAGCAGCTTAGACAACACCGGGGAGCTGTTTTTT
J: TRBJ2-3; D: TRBD1; V: TRBV7-8; size: few; CDR3: CASSFKGTPSWTGGTDTQYF; DNA: TGTGCCAGCAGCTTTAAGGGTACGCCTAGCTGGACAGGAGGCACAGATACGCAGTATTTT
J: TRBJ2-7; D: TRBD1; V: TRBV7-9; size: .; CDR3: CASSPNPGQGYYEQYF; DNA: TGTGCCAGCAGCCCCAACCCGGGACAGGGGTACTACGAGCAGTACTTC
J: TRBJ2-5; D: TRBD2; V: TRBV20-1; size: .; CDR3: CSASAGTSETQYF; DNA: TGCAGTGCTAGCGCCGGGACTAGTGAGACCCAGTACTTC
J: TRBJ1-6; D: .; V: TRBV20-1; size: once; CDR3: CSARGQSYNSPLHF; DNA: TGCAGTGCTAGAGGACAGTCATATAATTCACCCCTCCACTTT
J: TRBJ2-2; D: TRBD2; V: TRBV20-1; size: many; CDR3: CSARDGGRAFTGELFF; DNA: TGCAGTGCTAGAGATGGCGGGAGGGCCTTCACCGGGGAGCTGTTTTTT
J: TRBJ1-5; D: .; V: TRBV3-1; size: few; CDR3: CASRVGNPGCNQPQHF; DNA: TGTGCCAGCAGGGTGGGCAATCCCGGATGCAATCAGCCCCAGCATTTT
J: TRBJ2-7; D: TRBD2; V: TRBV7-2; size: many; CDR3: CASSSGLAGVYEQYF; DNA: TGTGCCAGCAGCTCAGGACTAGCGGGTGTCTACGAGCAGTACTTC
J: TRBJ2-7; D: TRBD1; V: TRBV18; size: .; CDR3: CASSPVDRGGYEQYF; DNA: TGTGCCAGCTCACCAGTCGACAGGGGTGGCTACGAGCAGTACTTC
J: TRBJ1-4; D: .; V: TRBV20-1; size: .; CDR3: CSASRGNGNEKLFF; DNA: TGCAGTGCTAGTAGGGGTAATGGAAATGAAAAACTGTTTTTT
J: TRBJ2-5; D: .; V: TRBV28; size: .; CDR3: CASSLIRRGETQYF; DNA: TGTGCCAGCAGTTTAATAAGAAGAGGGGAGACCCAGTACTTC
J: TRBJ2-5; D: .; V: TRBV28; size: .; CDR3: CASSLRPSAQETQYF; DNA: TGTGCCAGCAGTTTAAGACCTAGCGCGCAAGAGACCCAGTACTTC
J: TRBJ2-5; D: .; V: TRBV20-1; size: few; CDR3: CSADPLGQQETQYF; DNA: TGCAGTGCTGACCCCCTAGGACAGCAAGAGACCCAGTACTTC
J: TRBJ2-4; D: TRBD1; V: TRBV4-1; size: many; CDR3: CASSQGTGGWNIQYF; DNA: TGCGCCAGCAGCCAAGGGACAGGGGGCTGGAACATTCAGTACTTC
J: TRBJ1-5; D: TRBD1; V: TRBV7-9; size: .; CDR3: CASRTDRGGNQPQHF; DNA: TGTGCCAGCAGAACAGACAGGGGAGGCAATCAGCCCCAGCATTTT